Listed below are T cell receptor beta chains from one sample, sequenced in a study of a mutant IDH1 vaccine in newly diagnosed glioma. The protocol was immunoSEQ multiplex PCR, while the TCRdb copy is restricted to in-frame clones and leaves out a portion. The top ten clones hold about 7.5% of a sample with 68,000 or so clones, 79% of them seen once. Specimen: PBMCs, collected from a glioma patient treated with radiotherapy, temozolomide or both. The receptors were gathered from a man aged 45 to 65 with glioma. The CDR3 runs from the conserved cysteine through the conserved F or W. Fields, in order: V gene, clone size, D gene, J gene, CDR3 protein, CDR3 DNA. The D gene is left open where the match is weak. Not all rows give a size; the values are once, few, many and, for expanded clones, a class.

TRBV29-1,NA,NA,TRBJ1-3,CSAVLPGNTIYF,TGCAGCGCGGTGCTACCAGGGAACACCATATATTTT
TRBV12-5,NA,NA,TRBJ2-3,CASGSTLNTQYF,TGTGCTAGTGGTTCGACTCTGAATACGCAGTATTTT
TRBV29-1,once,NA,TRBJ2-5,CSVEKEGGVEETQYF,TGCAGCGTTGAGAAGGAGGGGGGGGTGGAAGAGACCCAGTACTTC
TRBV9,NA,NA,TRBJ1-1,CASSVVQGGTEAFF,TGTGCCAGCAGCGTAGTCCAGGGAGGCACTGAAGCTTTCTTT
TRBV7-9,few,NA,TRBJ1-1,CASSWGSVNTEAFF,TGTGCCAGCAGCTGGGGGTCCGTGAACACTGAAGCTTTCTTT
TRBV10-2,NA,NA,TRBJ1-5,CASTERGASNQPQHF,TGCGCCAGCACCGAGAGGGGGGCAAGCAATCAGCCCCAGCATTTT
TRBV2,NA,TRBD1,TRBJ2-6,CATNRDRVSGANVLTF,TGTGCCACAAACCGGGACAGGGTTTCCGGGGCCAACGTCCTGACTTTC
TRBV29-1,NA,NA,TRBJ2-3,CSVGGWGRATDTQYF,TGCAGCGTTGGTGGTTGGGGGAGAGCCACAGATACGCAGTATTTT
TRBV28,few,TRBD2,TRBJ2-5,CASSLSRGSGGLETQYF,TGTGCCAGCAGTTTATCCCGGGGTAGCGGGGGTCTCGAGACCCAGTACTTC
TRBV5-6,NA,NA,TRBJ2-2,CASSHTSPRRELFF,TGTGCCAGCAGCCACACTAGCCCCCGACGGGAGCTGTTTTTT
TRBV6-5,few,TRBD1,TRBJ1-2,CASSYKTGAGYGYTF,TGTGCCAGCAGTTACAAGACAGGGGCAGGCTATGGCTACACCTTC
TRBV29-1,NA,NA,TRBJ1-5,CSVGTGMGQPQHF,TGCAGCGTTGGAACAGGGATGGGCCAGCCCCAGCATTTT
TRBV14,NA,NA,TRBJ1-2,CASSHFPLRGYTF,TGTGCCAGCAGTCATTTTCCCTTGAGGGGCTACACCTTC
TRBV16,NA,NA,TRBJ2-5,CASSYRETQYF,TGTGCCAGCAGCTACCGAGAGACCCAGTACTTC
TRBV6-5,NA,NA,TRBJ1-5,CASSLTRINQPQHF,TGTGCCAGCAGTTTAACGCGGATCAATCAGCCCCAGCATTTT
TRBV6-6,NA,NA,TRBJ1-1,CASSYSQGGNTEAFF,TGTGCCAGCAGTTACTCGCAAGGGGGGAACACTGAAGCTTTCTTT
TRBV6-5,NA,TRBD1,TRBJ2-7,CASRPGQGENEQYF,TGTGCCAGCAGACCGGGACAGGGTGAAAACGAGCAGTACTTC
TRBV5-6,NA,NA,TRBJ1-1,CASSFGWANTEAFF,TGTGCCAGCAGCTTTGGTTGGGCCAACACTGAAGCTTTCTTT
TRBV7-2,NA,NA,TRBJ1-1,CANSLSLGGAEAFF,TGTGCCAACAGCTTAAGCTTGGGGGGAGCTGAAGCTTTCTTT
TRBV19,once,NA,TRBJ2-7,CASRPRGWDSYEQYF,TGTGCCAGTAGACCGAGGGGGTGGGACTCCTACGAGCAGTACTTC
TRBV5-1,NA,NA,TRBJ2-3,CASSLGGLGTDTQYF,TGCGCCAGCAGCTTGGGGGGTCTAGGAACAGATACGCAGTATTTT
TRBV6-1,NA,NA,TRBJ2-1,CASSEAGWQGAWNEQFF,TGTGCCAGCAGTGAAGCAGGGTGGCAGGGAGCTTGGAATGAGCAGTTCTTC
TRBV2,NA,TRBD2,TRBJ2-5,CASRVSYGGSETQYF,TGTGCCAGCAGGGTCTCATACGGGGGGAGTGAGACCCAGTACTTC
TRBV6-6,once,NA,TRBJ1-5,CASSLGLNQPQHF,TGTGCCAGCAGTTTGGGTCTCAATCAGCCCCAGCATTTT
TRBV5-1,NA,TRBD2,TRBJ2-1,CASSLGPGGNNEQFF,TGCGCCAGCAGCTTGGGTCCGGGGGGGAACAATGAGCAGTTCTTC
TRBV28,few,TRBD1,TRBJ2-7,CASSFTWTGDYEQYF,TGTGCCAGCAGCTTCACCTGGACAGGGGACTACGAGCAGTACTTC
TRBV5-1,NA,NA,TRBJ2-5,CASSLEGVIQETQYF,TGCGCCAGCAGCTTGGAAGGGGTGATCCAAGAGACCCAGTACTTC
TRBV7-7,NA,TRBD1,TRBJ2-5,CASSLGTGTETQYF,TGTGCTAGCAGCTTAGGGACAGGGACGGAGACCCAGTACTTC
TRBV9,NA,NA,TRBJ2-1,CASSVGKANEQFF,TGTGCCAGCAGCGTAGGGAAGGCAAATGAGCAGTTCTTC
TRBV2,few,TRBD1,TRBJ1-2,CASRGDRLGGYTF,TGTGCCAGCAGGGGGGACAGGTTGGGAGGCTACACCTTC
TRBV19,NA,NA,TRBJ2-3,CASSIGEKDTQYF,TGTGCCAGTAGTATAGGCGAGAAGGATACGCAGTATTTT
TRBV30,NA,NA,TRBJ2-1,CAWSVRQKEFF,TGTGCCTGGAGTGTACGGCAGAAGGAATTCTTC
TRBV28,NA,TRBD1,TRBJ2-5,CASVPRGTGSSETQYF,TGTGCCAGCGTACCGAGGGGGACAGGGAGCTCCGAGACCCAGTACTTC
TRBV19,once,NA,TRBJ1-2,CASTPVDRANYGYTF,TGTGCCAGTACCCCGGTGGACAGAGCTAACTATGGCTACACCTTC
TRBV5-6,NA,TRBD1,TRBJ1-4,CASSHEQGDEKLFF,TGTGCCAGCAGCCATGAACAGGGGGACGAAAAACTGTTTTTT
TRBV29-1,NA,NA,TRBJ2-1,CSVLSDEQFF,TGCAGCGTTCTCAGCGATGAGCAGTTCTTC
TRBV4-2,NA,NA,TRBJ1-2,CASSDSYGYTF,TGTGCCAGCAGCGACAGCTATGGCTACACCTTC
TRBV11-2,few,NA,TRBJ2-4,CASSLGGRSEAKNIQYF,TGTGCCAGCAGCTTAGGGGGCAGATCAGAAGCCAAAAACATTCAGTACTTC
TRBV9,NA,NA,TRBJ2-3,CASSVKWDTDTQYF,TGTGCCAGCAGCGTTAAGTGGGACACAGATACGCAGTATTTT
TRBV7-9,NA,NA,TRBJ2-1,CASRGGGIYNEQFF,TGTGCCAGCAGGGGAGGGGGCATTTACAATGAGCAGTTCTTC
TRBV30,NA,NA,TRBJ2-4,CAWGPGRNIQYF,TGTGCCTGGGGGCCTGGACGAAACATTCAGTACTTC
TRBV7-2,NA,NA,TRBJ1-1,CASSLVGGNTEAFF,TGTGCCAGCAGCTTAGTTGGGGGGAACACTGAAGCTTTCTTT
TRBV4-1,NA,TRBD1,TRBJ2-1,CASSSRDRAPNEQFF,TGCGCCAGCAGCTCCCGGGACAGGGCCCCCAATGAGCAGTTCTTC
TRBV5-4,NA,TRBD2,TRBJ2-7,CASSRGLAGAYYEQYF,TGTGCCAGCAGCCGGGGACTAGCGGGGGCCTACTACGAGCAGTACTTC
TRBV11-2,few,NA,TRBJ2-7,CASNYGQGSSYEQYF,TGTGCCAGCAACTATGGGCAGGGCAGTTCCTACGAGCAGTACTTC
TRBV29-1,NA,NA,TRBJ1-1,CSVEDRAGLNTEAFF,TGCAGCGTTGAAGATCGGGCAGGGCTGAACACTGAAGCTTTCTTT
TRBV2,NA,NA,TRBJ1-5,CASRDRGGQPQHF,TGTGCCAGCAGGGACCGGGGCGGTCAGCCCCAGCATTTT
TRBV7-6,NA,TRBD2,TRBJ2-2,CASSQAVGGTGELFF,TGTGCCAGCAGCCAGGCAGTGGGAGGGACCGGGGAGCTGTTTTTT
TRBV30,NA,NA,TRBJ2-7,CAWSEVKARQYF,TGTGCCTGGAGTGAGGTTAAGGCAAGGCAGTACTTC
TRBV10-3,NA,NA,TRBJ2-7,CAISDYNQQRTYEQYF,TGTGCCATCAGTGATTATAATCAACAGCGAACCTACGAGCAGTACTTC
TRBV5-5,few,NA,TRBJ2-1,CASSFGTMHNEQFF,TGTGCCAGCAGCTTCGGGACAATGCACAATGAGCAGTTCTTC
TRBV5-6,few,TRBD1,TRBJ2-2,CASSMGQGGGELFF,TGTGCCAGCAGCATGGGACAGGGAGGCGGGGAGCTGTTTTTT
TRBV28,few,NA,TRBJ1-1,CASRVTGEAFF,TGTGCCAGCAGAGTGACGGGTGAAGCTTTCTTT
TRBV18,NA,TRBD1,TRBJ1-1,CASSPGQGRTEAFF,TGTGCCAGCTCACCAGGACAGGGACGAACTGAAGCTTTCTTT
TRBV9,NA,NA,TRBJ1-3,CASSLGQQHSGNTIYF,TGTGCCAGCAGCTTAGGACAGCAACACTCTGGAAACACCATATATTTT
TRBV18,NA,NA,TRBJ1-6,CASRTAQESYNSPLHF,TGTGCCAGCCGGACCGCTCAGGAGTCCTATAATTCACCCCTCCACTTT
TRBV9,NA,TRBD1,TRBJ2-7,CASSRHRGSYEQYF,TGTGCCAGCAGCCGTCACAGGGGGTCCTACGAGCAGTACTTC
TRBV7-2,NA,NA,TRBJ2-2,CASSLAYQTGELFF,TGTGCCAGCAGCTTAGCGTACCAGACCGGGGAGCTGTTTTTT
TRBV5-1,once,TRBD1,TRBJ2-7,CASRTGTVSSYEQYF,TGCGCCAGCAGAACCGGGACAGTTAGCTCCTACGAGCAGTACTTC